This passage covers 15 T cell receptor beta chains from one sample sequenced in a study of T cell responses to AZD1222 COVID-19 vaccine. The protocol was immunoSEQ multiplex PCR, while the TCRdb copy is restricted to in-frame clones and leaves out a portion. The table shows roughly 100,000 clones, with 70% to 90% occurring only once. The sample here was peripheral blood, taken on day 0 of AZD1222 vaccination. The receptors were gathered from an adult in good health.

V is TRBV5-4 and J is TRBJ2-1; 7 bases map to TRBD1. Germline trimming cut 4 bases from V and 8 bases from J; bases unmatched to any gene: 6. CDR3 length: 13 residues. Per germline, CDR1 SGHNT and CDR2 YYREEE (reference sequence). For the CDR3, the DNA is TGTGCCAGCAGCCAAGGGGGCGCCTATGAGCAGTTCTTC. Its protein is CASSQGGAYEQFF.

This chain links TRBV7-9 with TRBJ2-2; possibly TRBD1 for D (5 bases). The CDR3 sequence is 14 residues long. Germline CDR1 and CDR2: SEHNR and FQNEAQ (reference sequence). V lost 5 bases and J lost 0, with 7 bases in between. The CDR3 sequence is CASSQDTNTGELFF. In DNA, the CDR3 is TGTGCCAGCAGCCAGGACACGAACACCGGGGAGCTGTTTTTT.

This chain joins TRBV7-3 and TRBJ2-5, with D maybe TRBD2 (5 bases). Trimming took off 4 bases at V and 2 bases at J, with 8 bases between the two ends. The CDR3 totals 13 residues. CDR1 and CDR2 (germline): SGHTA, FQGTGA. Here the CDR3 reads CASSWTPQETQYF. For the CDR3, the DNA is TGTGCCAGCAGCTGGACTCCTCAAGAGACCCAGTACTTC.

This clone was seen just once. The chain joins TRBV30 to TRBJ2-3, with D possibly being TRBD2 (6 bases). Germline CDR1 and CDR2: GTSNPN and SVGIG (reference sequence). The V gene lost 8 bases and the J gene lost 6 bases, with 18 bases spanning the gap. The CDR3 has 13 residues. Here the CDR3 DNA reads TGTGCCGGGGACCCAGGAGGGGTGGATACGCAGTATTTT. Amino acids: CAGDPGGVDTQYF. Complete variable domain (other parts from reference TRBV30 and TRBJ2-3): SQTIHQWPATLVQPVGSPLSLECTVEGTSNPNLYWYRQAAGRGLQLLFYSVGIGQISSEVPQNLSASRPQDRQFILSSKKLLLSDSGFYLCAGDPGGVDTQYFGPGTRLTVL.

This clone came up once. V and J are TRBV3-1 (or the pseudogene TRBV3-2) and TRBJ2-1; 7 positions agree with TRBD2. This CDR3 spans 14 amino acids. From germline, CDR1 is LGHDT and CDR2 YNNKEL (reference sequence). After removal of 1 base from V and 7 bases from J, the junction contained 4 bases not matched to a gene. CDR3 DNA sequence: TGTGCCAGCAGCCAAGGGTGGCGGGAGAATGAGCAGTTCTTC. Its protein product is CASSQGWRENEQFF.

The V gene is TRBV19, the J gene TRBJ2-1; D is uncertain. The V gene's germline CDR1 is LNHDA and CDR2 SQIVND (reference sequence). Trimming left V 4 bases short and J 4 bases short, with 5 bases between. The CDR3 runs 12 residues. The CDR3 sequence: CASSRWYNEQFF. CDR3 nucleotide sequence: TGTGCCAGTAGTAGGTGGTACAATGAGCAGTTCTTC. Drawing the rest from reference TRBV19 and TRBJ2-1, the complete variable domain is DGGITQSPKYLFRKEGQNVTLSCEQNLNHDAMYWYRQDPGQGLRLIYYSQIVNDFQKGDIAEGYSVSREKKESFPLTVTSAQKNPTAFYLCASSRWYNEQFFGPGTRLTVL.

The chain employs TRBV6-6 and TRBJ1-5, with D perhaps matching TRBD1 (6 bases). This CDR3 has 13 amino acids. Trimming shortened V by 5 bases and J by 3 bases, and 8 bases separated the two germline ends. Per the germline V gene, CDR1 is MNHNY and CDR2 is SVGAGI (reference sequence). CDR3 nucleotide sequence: TGTGCCAGCAGTACAGGGAACAATCAGCCCCAGCATTTT. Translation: CASSTGNNQPQHF.

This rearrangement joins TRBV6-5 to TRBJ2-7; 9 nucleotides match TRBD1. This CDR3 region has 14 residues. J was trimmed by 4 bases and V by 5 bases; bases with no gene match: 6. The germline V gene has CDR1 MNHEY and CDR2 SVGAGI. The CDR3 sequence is CASSNGQGLYEQYF. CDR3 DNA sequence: TGTGCCAGCAGTAATGGACAGGGGTTATACGAGCAGTACTTC.

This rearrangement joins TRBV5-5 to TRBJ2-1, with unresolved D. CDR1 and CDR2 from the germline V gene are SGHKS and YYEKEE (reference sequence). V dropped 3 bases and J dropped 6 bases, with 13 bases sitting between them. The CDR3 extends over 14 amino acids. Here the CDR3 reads CASSSGIGPNEQFF. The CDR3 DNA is TGTGCCAGCAGCTCGGGTATAGGTCCCAATGAGCAGTTCTTC.

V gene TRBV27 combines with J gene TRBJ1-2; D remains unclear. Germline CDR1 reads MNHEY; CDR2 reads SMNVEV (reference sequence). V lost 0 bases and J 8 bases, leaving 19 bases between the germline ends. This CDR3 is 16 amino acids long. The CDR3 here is CASSLSTTAFFSGYTF. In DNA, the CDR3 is TGTGCCAGCAGTTTATCTACCACGGCCTTCTTTTCCGGCTACACCTTC.

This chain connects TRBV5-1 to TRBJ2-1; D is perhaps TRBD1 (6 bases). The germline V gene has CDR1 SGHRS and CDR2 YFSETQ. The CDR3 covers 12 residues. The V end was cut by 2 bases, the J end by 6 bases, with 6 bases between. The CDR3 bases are TGCGCCAGCAGCTTACAGGGCAATGAGCAGTTCTTC. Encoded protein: CASSLQGNEQFF.

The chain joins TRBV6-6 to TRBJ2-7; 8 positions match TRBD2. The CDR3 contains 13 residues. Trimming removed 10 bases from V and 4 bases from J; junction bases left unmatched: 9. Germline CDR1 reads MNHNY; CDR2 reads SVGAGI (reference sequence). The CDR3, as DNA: TGTGCCACCACCTCTGCGGGAGGTTACGAGCAGTACTTC. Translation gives CATTSAGGYEQYF.

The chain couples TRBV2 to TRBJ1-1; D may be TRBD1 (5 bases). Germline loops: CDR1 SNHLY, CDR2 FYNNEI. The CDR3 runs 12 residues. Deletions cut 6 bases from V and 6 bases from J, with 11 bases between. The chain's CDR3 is CASRGVVAEAFF. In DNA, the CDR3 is TGTGCCAGCAGGGGGGTGGTAGCTGAAGCTTTCTTT.

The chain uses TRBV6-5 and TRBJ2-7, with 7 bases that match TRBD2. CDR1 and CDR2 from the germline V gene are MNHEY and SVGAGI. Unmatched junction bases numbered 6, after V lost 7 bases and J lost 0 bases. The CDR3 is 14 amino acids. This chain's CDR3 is CASKQSGTSYEQYF. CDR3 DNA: TGTGCCAGCAAACAGAGCGGGACCTCCTACGAGCAGTACTTC.

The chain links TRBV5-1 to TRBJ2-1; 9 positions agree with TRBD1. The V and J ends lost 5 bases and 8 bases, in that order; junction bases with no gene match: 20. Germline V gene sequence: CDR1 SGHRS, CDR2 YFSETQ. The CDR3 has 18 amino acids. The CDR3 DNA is TGCGCCAGCAGGGACAGGGGCAGGGTAACTTACCTCGGCGATGAGCAGTTCTTC. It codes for CASRDRGRVTYLGDEQFF.